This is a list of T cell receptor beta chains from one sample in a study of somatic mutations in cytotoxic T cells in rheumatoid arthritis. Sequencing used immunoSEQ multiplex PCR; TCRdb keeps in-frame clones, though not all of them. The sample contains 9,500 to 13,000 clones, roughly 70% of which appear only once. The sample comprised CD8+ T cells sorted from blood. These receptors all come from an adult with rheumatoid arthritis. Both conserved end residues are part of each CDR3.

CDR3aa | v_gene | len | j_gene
CSVSTGLNGYTF | TRBV29-1 | 12 | TRBJ1-2
CASSLPGLGYGYTF | TRBV11-2 | 14 | TRBJ1-2
CASSLVGAGDPYNEQFF | TRBV7-2 | 17 | TRBJ2-1
CASGLVYPGRNYGYTF | TRBV12-5 | 16 | TRBJ1-2
CASSPPWGRPNEKLFF | TRBV7-9 | 16 | TRBJ1-4
CSGRANEKLFF | TRBV29-1 | 11 | TRBJ1-4
CASSVGTGLVDTQYF | TRBV19 | 15 | TRBJ2-3
CSVAQGEPYEQYF | TRBV29-1 | 13 | TRBJ2-7
CASSRRDLDYGYTF | TRBV19 | 14 | TRBJ1-2
CASSFAMGYSPLHF | TRBV7-9 | 14 | TRBJ1-6
CASSLTGGQAGELFF | TRBV5-1 | 15 | TRBJ2-2
CASSLSGGMSETFF | TRBV11-3 | 14 | TRBJ1-1
CASSLEFELGKGAFF | TRBV7-9 | 15 | TRBJ1-1
CASSLNTGNTEAFF | TRBV5-6 | 14 | TRBJ1-1
CASSLGRYLYQETQYF | TRBV5-1 | 16 | TRBJ2-5
CASSLGRASYEQYF | TRBV5-6 | 14 | TRBJ2-7
CASSPPEFGSYNEQFF | TRBV7-9 | 16 | TRBJ2-1
CASSFPSRDYEQYF | TRBV28 | 14 | TRBJ2-7
CASSDSYAGGDYNEQFF | TRBV6-4 | 17 | TRBJ2-1
CASSSLASYEAFF | TRBV7-9 | 13 | TRBJ1-1
CASSVPGVNYGYTF | TRBV6-1 | 14 | TRBJ1-2
CASSPGPRRAEQFF | TRBV11-2 | 14 | TRBJ2-1
CASSSGGQPQHF | TRBV5-6 | 12 | TRBJ1-5
CASSLTLGLFAEAFF | TRBV5-6 | 15 | TRBJ1-1
CASSQTGSYEQYF | TRBV4-1 | 13 | TRBJ2-7
CASSLWPGQTYEQYF | TRBV7-8 | 15 | TRBJ2-7
CASSLVLPSLAGETQYF | TRBV11-2 | 17 | TRBJ2-5
CASSQDHLMAYNEQFF | TRBV4-1 | 16 | TRBJ2-1
CASSVGLAYQETQYF | TRBV9 | 15 | TRBJ2-5
CASSIDGQGYPHEQYF | TRBV19 | 16 | TRBJ2-7
CASSLVDSMGTQYF | TRBV7-9 | 14 | TRBJ2-3
CASRQGGVTEAFF | TRBV5-1 | 13 | TRBJ1-1
CASREPTDTQYF | TRBV23-1 | 12 | TRBJ2-3
CASSQGQGTTEAFF | TRBV4-1 | 14 | TRBJ1-1
CASSSGASGGANEQFF | TRBV7-9 | 16 | TRBJ2-1
CASSYTGRVRQPQHF | TRBV6-6 | 15 | TRBJ1-5
CASSYVGAVDGYTF | TRBV6-5 | 14 | TRBJ1-2
CSVEPPTVGAFF | TRBV29-1 | 12 | TRBJ1-1
CASSWEGGNTGELFF | TRBV7-9 | 15 | TRBJ2-2
CASSLWEGAYEQYF | TRBV7-8 | 14 | TRBJ2-7
CASSQKAGGTANTEAFF | TRBV19 | 17 | TRBJ1-1
CASRLGLAGGRTDTQYF | TRBV5-1 | 17 | TRBJ2-3
CASSFFVRSYEQYF | TRBV5-6 | 14 | TRBJ2-7
CASSQGLEVDEQFF | TRBV4-2 | 14 | TRBJ2-1
CASSPRRGDDNEQFF | TRBV11-3 | 15 | TRBJ2-1
CASSQPGQGIQETQYF | TRBV7-8 | 16 | TRBJ2-5
CASSLGQGYNEQFF | TRBV5-1 | 14 | TRBJ2-1
CSVVEGWNSYEQYF | TRBV29-1 | 14 | TRBJ2-7
CASGGAYEQYF | TRBV27 | 11 | TRBJ2-7
CASSIWIAVNTGELFF | TRBV19 | 16 | TRBJ2-2
CASSEPLNLEKLFF | TRBV2 | 14 | TRBJ1-4
CASSYFPGGDSYGYTF | TRBV6-6 | 16 | TRBJ1-2